These T cell receptor beta chains were read from a single sample in a study of shared clonotypes between healthy human individuals. Assay used: immunoSEQ multiplex PCR; TCRdb lists only in-frame clones, some missing. The data hold just over 95,000 clones, with around two thirds observed a single time. The material sequenced was memory CD8+ T cells sorted from blood. Source of these receptors: a man under 40 in good health. Each CDR3 is given without its conserved first and last residue. Each record gives: V gene, CDR3 protein.

TRBV28 ASSQDRGQASNQPQH
TRBV7-9 ASSWERRTGVEQY
TRBV11-2 ASSLDPGSYEQY
TRBV4-2 ASSGNSYTEAF
TRBV25-1 ASSGEGTSGKSTDTQY
TRBV7-2 ASSLSRASNQPQH
TRBV11-3 ASSLGPSGLAGELF
TRBV14 ASSQEGTDSGNTIY
TRBV7-9 ASSPLGITKTGELF
TRBV15 ATSRGRAGGPDTQY
TRBV7-8 ASSLGLAGLYEQY
TRBV6-1 ASSEGRASLSNPEAF
TRBV2 ASSESGLTYNEQF
TRBV5-1 ASSFEGSYEQY
TRBV7-9 ASSPDEDEQY
TRBV28 ASSPPEGTEETQY
TRBV4-1 ASSQVALAGSPGELF
TRBV7-9 ASSVTGLWDIQY
TRBV5-1 ASSLGDLAGGSYEQY
TRBV27 ASSLPPPASPPPEQY
TRBV30 AWSGAGGPEQY
TRBV5-1 ASSLGLWDDEQY
TRBV2 ASSESLRDTKNIQY
TRBV7-9 ASSVTSASTDTQY
TRBV28 ASSWSQGSSYEQY
TRBV11-3 ASSLGGTLAGGYNEQF
TRBV2 ASRDSYEQY
TRBV19 ASSIAGDYNEQF
TRBV20-1 SASPKPQH
TRBV1 TSSQDRGATNEKLF
TRBV18 ASSSIGTNGYT
TRBV27 ASSLGVGELF
TRBV2 ASKGLEDEQY
TRBV6-4 ASSRLASGPNEQF
TRBV28 ASSPTTPSGVNEKLF
TRBV28 ASSLRVNTEAF
TRBV6-1 ASSEYVDGSDGYT
TRBV4-1 ASSQDTGTDTQY
TRBV28 ASSATMGGVDYT
TRBV28 ASSLRGGGTDTQY
TRBV25-1 ASSEDRAGEYEQY
TRBV7-8 ASSLGPAGGPYEQY
TRBV7-9 ASSLTGTQPQH
TRBV7-9 ASSLLATLYNEQF